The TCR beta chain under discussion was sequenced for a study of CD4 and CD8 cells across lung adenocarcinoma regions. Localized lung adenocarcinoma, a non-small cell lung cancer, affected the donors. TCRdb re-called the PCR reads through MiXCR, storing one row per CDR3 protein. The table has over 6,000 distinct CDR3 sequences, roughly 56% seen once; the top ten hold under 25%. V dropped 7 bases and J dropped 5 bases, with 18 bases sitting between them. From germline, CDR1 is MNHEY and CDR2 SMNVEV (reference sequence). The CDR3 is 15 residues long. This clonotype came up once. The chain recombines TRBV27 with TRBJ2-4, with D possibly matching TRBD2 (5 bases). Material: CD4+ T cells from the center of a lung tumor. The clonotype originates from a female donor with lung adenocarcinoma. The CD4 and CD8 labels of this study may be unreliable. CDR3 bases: TGTGCCAGCACCAACCTCGGCCGGGAACAAAACATTCAGTACTTC. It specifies CASTNLGREQNIQYF.